The 9 T cell receptor beta chains presented below share a single source sample, sequenced in a study of technical replicates of blood from a few donors. The table came from immunoSEQ multiplex PCR; TCRdb's copy has only in-frame clones and leaves some out. The data show 65,000 to 90,000 clones, 93% seen once. The specimen sequenced was T cells isolated from PBMCs. Every receptor here comes from a human donor in good health.

The rearrangement links TRBV5-1 to TRBJ2-2, with D perhaps matching TRBD1 (6 bases). This CDR3 spans 14 amino acids. Germline loops: CDR1 SGHRS, CDR2 YFSETQ. V lost 4 bases and J 5 bases, leaving 12 bases between the germline ends. The CDR3 loop reads CASSTSGTTGELFF. DNA of the CDR3: TGCGCCAGCAGCACGTCCGGGACAACCGGGGAGCTGTTTTTT. Supplemented by reference TRBV5-1 and TRBJ2-2, the full variable domain reads KAGVTQTPRYLIKTRGQQVTLSCSPISGHRSVSWYQQTPGQGLQFLFEYFSETQRNKGNFPGRFSGRQFSNSRSEMNVSTLELGDSALYLCASSTSGTTGELFFGEGSRLTVL.

The chain carries TRBV28 and TRBJ1-5, with D perhaps TRBD1 (6 bases). Trimming took 11 bases from V and 6 from J, leaving 20 bases between them. The CDR3 extends over 14 amino acids. The germline gives CDR1 MDHEN, CDR2 SYDVKM. CDR3 protein: CALNGGGSIQPQHF. The CDR3 DNA is TGTGCCCTTAATGGGGGGGGCTCGATTCAGCCCCAGCATTTT.

The rearrangement joins TRBV6-5 to TRBJ1-1; 9 positions match TRBD1. V gave up 5 bases and J gave up 5 bases; unmatched junction bases: 3. Per germline, CDR1 MNHEY and CDR2 SVGAGI. CDR3 length: 13 amino acids. DNA for the CDR3: TGTGCCAGCAGTCGACAGGGGGTGACTGAAGCTTTCTTT. It yields the protein CASSRQGVTEAFF.

This sequence joins TRBV11-2 and TRBJ1-2; 9 nucleotides match TRBD1. The CDR3 is 18 amino acids. Germline V CDR1 and CDR2: SGHAT, FQNNGV. With V trimmed by 2 bases and J by 4 bases, 14 bases remained unmatched. The CDR3 bases are TGTGCCAGCAGCTTAAGGGTCAAGGGACAGGGCCGGACCTATGGCTACACCTTC. Translating gives CASSLRVKGQGRTYGYTF.

The rearrangement uses TRBV11-3 and TRBJ2-3, with 10 nucleotides matching TRBD1. The germline V gene has CDR1 SGHNT and CDR2 YENEEA. This CDR3 comprises 17 residues. The trim removed 1 base at V and 7 bases at J, leaving 11 bases unmatched. CDR3 nucleotides: TGTGCCAGCAGCTTAGGAGAGGGGACAGGGGAGTGGCATACGCAGTATTTT. It encodes CASSLGEGTGEWHTQYF.

The CDR3 region has the DNA TGTGCCAGCAGCTCGACAGGGGGCCCAGATACGCAGTATTTT. This sequence encodes CASSSTGGPDTQYF. This rearrangement joins TRBV7-7 to TRBJ2-3, with 10 bases aligning to TRBD1. CDR1 and CDR2 from the germline V gene are SSHAT and FNYEAQ (reference sequence). This CDR3 comprises 14 residues. Germline trimming cut 4 bases from V and 4 bases from J; bases unmatched to any gene: 2. Full variable domain (outside the CDR3, taken from reference TRBV7-7 and TRBJ2-3): GAGVSQSPRYKVTKRGQDVTLRCDPISSHATLYWYQQALGQGPEFLTYFNYEAQPDKSGLPSDRFSAERPEGSISTLTIQRTEQRDSAMYRCASSSTGGPDTQYFGPGTRLTVL.

This chain connects TRBV5-1 to TRBJ1-2, with a possible D match to TRBD1 (6 bases). The CDR3 loop spans 14 amino acids. With 2 bases removed from V and 6 bases from J, the gap between germline ends came to 14 bases. CDR1 is SGHRS, CDR2 YFSETQ, per germline. The CDR3 loop is CASSFRQALDGYTF. CDR3 DNA: TGCGCCAGCAGCTTCCGACAGGCCTTAGATGGCTACACCTTC.

The sample holds one count of this clone. This rearrangement joins TRBV20-1 to TRBJ2-1; possible D gene TRBD2, 5 bases. Germline CDR1 DFQATT, CDR2 SNEGSKA (reference sequence). The V gene lost 3 bases and the J gene lost 8 bases, with 8 bases spanning the gap. CDR3 size: 11 residues. CDR3 nucleotides: TGCAGTGCTAGTCGAGGGTATGAGCAGTTCTTC. Its protein is CSASRGYEQFF.

This chain joins TRBV6-5 and TRBJ2-1; 8 bases are shared with TRBD1. Trimming removed 6 bases from V and 9 bases from J; junction bases left unmatched: 4. The CDR3 runs 12 residues. Germline assignment: CDR1 MNHEY and CDR2 SVGAGI. CDR3 sequence reads: CASSLGTGEQFF. The CDR3, as DNA: TGTGCCAGCAGCCTCGGGACAGGTGAGCAGTTCTTC.